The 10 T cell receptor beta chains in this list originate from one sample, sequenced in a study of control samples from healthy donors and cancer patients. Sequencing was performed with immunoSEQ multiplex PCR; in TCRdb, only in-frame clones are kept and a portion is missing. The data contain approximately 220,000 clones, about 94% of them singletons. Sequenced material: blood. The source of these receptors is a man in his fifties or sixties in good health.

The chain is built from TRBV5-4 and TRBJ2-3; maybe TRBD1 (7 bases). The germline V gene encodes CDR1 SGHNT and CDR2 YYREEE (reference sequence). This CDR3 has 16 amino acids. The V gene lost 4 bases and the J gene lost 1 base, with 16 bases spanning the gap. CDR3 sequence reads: CASSTPRDSGTDTQYF. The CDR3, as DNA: TGTGCCAGCAGCACTCCGCGGGACAGCGGCACAGATACGCAGTATTTT.

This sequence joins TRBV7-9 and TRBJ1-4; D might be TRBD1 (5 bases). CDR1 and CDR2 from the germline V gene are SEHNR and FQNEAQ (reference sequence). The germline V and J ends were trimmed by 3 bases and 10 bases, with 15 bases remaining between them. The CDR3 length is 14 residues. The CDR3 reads CASSFGTVGGKLFF. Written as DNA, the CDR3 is TGTGCCAGCAGCTTCGGGACTGTGGGGGGAAAACTGTTTTTT.

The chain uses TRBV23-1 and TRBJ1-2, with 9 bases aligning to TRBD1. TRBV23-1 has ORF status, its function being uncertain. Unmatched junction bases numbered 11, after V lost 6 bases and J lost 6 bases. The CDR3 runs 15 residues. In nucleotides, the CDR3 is TGCGCCAGCAGCCGCCCCGGGGACAGGGAAGATGGCTACACCTTC. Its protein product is CASSRPGDREDGYTF.

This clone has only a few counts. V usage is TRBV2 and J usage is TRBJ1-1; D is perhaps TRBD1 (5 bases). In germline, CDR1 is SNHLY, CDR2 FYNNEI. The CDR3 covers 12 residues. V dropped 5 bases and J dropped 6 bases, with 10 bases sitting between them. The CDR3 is CASSSRGAEAFF. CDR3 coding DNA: TGTGCCAGCAGTTCCAGAGGGGCTGAAGCTTTCTTT.

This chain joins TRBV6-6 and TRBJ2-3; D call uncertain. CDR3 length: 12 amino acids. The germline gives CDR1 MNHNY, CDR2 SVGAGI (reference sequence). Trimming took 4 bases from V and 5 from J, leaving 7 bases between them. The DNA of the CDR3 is TGTGCCAGCAGTTCCTCGGTAGATACGCAGTATTTT. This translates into CASSSSVDTQYF.

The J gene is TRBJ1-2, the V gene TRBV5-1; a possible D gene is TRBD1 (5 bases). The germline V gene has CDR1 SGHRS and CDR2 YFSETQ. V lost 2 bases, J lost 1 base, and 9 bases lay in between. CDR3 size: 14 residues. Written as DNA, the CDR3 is TGCGCCAGCAGCTTAGACAGCTATAACTATGGCTACACCTTC. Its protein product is CASSLDSYNYGYTF.

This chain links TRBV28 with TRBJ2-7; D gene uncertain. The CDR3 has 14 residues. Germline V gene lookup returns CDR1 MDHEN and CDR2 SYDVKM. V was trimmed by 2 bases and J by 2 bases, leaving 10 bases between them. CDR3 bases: TGTGCCAGCAGTTTACGGCAGGTGCCCTACGAGCAGTACGTC. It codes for CASSLRQVPYEQYV.

CDR3 in amino acids: CASSFRGDNTEAFF. Here the CDR3 DNA reads TGTGCCAGCAGCTTCCGGGGGGATAACACTGAAGCTTTCTTT. This chain joins TRBV11-3 and TRBJ1-1, with D possibly being TRBD1 (5 bases). In germline, CDR1 is SGHNT, CDR2 YENEEA. With 3 bases removed from V and 2 bases from J, the gap between germline ends came to 10 bases. There are 14 residues in the CDR3.

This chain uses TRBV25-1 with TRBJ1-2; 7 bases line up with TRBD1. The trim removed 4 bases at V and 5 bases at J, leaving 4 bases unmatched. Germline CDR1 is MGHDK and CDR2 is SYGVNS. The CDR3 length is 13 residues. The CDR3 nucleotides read TGTGCCAGCAGTGCAACAGGGGCTTATGGCTACACCTTC. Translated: CASSATGAYGYTF.

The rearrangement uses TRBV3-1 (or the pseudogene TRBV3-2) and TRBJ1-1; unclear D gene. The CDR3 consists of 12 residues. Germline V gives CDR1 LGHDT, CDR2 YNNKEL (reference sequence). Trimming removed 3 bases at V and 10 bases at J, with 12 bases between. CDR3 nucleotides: TGTGCCAGCAGCCATGGGGAGGTTAGAGCTTTCTTT. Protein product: CASSHGEVRAFF.